The clone carrying this T cell receptor beta chain occurred once. This entry belongs to a study of Ad26.COV2.S vaccination and SARS-CoV-2 variants. Across the study: Donor was assigned to the Ad26.COV2.S arm of trial COV1001. The authors gave Ad26.COV2.S intramuscularly, either once or twice 56 days apart.

Sequencing used immunoSEQ multiplex PCR; TCRdb keeps in-frame clones, though not all of them. The data show 400,000 to 450,000 clones, 90% seen once. The CDR3 covers 15 residues. Germline values: CDR1 KGHSH, CDR2 LQKENI. V lost 1 base, J lost 2 bases, and 9 bases lay in between. Treatment specified: approximately 18 received Ad26.COV2.S at low or high dose, single or two shots; five or six received placebo; per-sample allocation not given. Each sample was drawn 63 days after the first injection (of vaccine or placebo). Donation was by an adult aged 18-55 years who was in Boston. Source: peripheral blood, taken in a trial of Ad26.COV2.S vaccine versus placebo. The chain joins TRBV18 to TRBJ1-3; D is undetermined. The receptor's source is a person aged 18 to 65 who received the Ad26.COV2.S COVID-19 vaccine or a placebo. CDR3 coding DNA: TGTGCCAGCTCACCACGGGGAGCTGCTGGAAACACCATATATTTT. Protein sequence: CASSPRGAAGNTIYF. The full variable domain, rest sourced from reference TRBV18 and TRBJ1-3, is NAGVMQNPRHLVRRRGQEARLRCSPMKGHSHVYWYRQLPEEGLKFMVYLQKENIIDESGMPKERFSAEFPKEGPSILRIQQVVRGDSAAYFCASSPRGAAGNTIYFGEGSWLTVV.